This T cell receptor (beta chain) was obtained from a study of blood T cell repertoires in COVID-19. For the study at large: Samples representing acute and convalescent COVID-19 were sourced from the United States, Italy and Spain.

Germline-derived CDR1 and CDR2 are SGDLS and YYNGEE. V dropped 4 bases and J dropped 3 bases, with 14 bases sitting between them. The CDR3 is 14 residues long. Seattle's enrolled individuals joined amid active infection and were then monitored longitudinally. Under the authors' procedure: Amplification from reference gene primers served as the basis for estimated nucleated cell counts. TCRdb's copy holds only in-frame clones and misses some; the assay was immunoSEQ multiplex PCR. V and J calls and clone size are copied from that table; D and trimming were computed from the DNA. The sample lists just over 250,000 clones, approximately 88% occurring once.

The chain couples TRBV9 to TRBJ2-7; tentatively, D is TRBD2 (5 bases). Sequencing was performed on peripheral blood. The receptor was isolated from a woman in her seventies with COVID-19, enrolled during active disease. CDR3 coding DNA: TGTGCCAGCAGCCCGCATATCGGGGTCTACGAGCAGTACTTC. It specifies CASSPHIGVYEQYF.